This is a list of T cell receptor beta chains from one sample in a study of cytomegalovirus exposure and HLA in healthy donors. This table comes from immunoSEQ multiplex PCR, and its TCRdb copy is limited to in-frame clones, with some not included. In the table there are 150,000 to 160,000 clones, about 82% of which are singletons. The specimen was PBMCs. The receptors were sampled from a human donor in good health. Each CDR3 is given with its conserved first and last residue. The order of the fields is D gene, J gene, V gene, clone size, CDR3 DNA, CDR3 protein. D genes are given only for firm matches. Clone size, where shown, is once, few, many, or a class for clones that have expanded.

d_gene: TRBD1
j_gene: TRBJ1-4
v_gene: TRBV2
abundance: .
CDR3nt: TGTGCCAGCAGTGTGGACAGGGGGCGATTTGGGGAAAAACTGTTTTTT
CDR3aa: CASSVDRGRFGEKLFF

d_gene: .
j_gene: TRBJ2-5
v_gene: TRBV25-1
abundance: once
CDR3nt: TGTGCCAGCAGGGCCCAAGAGACCCAGTACTTC
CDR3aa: CASRAQETQYF

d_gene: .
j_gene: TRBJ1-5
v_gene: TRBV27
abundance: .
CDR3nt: TGTGCCAGCAGTTTATTCGCCAGGGCCGGGCAGCCCCAGCATTTT
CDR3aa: CASSLFARAGQPQHF

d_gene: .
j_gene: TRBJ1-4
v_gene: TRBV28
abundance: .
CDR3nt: TGTGCCAGCAGTAACCTGCCAACAGGGACAACTAATGAAAAACTGTTTTTT
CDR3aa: CASSNLPTGTTNEKLFF

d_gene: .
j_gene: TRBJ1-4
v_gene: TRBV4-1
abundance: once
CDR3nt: TGCGCCAGCAGCCAAGTCGGGGCAGGGGAAGCGAGACTGTTTTTT
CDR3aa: CASSQVGAGEARLFF

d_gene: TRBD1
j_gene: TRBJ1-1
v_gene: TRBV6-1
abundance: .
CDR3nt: TGTGCCAGCAGTGGTCTGTGGACAGGGGGAAGGGGGGGATTGAACACTGAAGCTTTCTTT
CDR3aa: CASSGLWTGGRGGLNTEAFF

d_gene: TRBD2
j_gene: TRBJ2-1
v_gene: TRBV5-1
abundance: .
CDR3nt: TGCGCCAGCAGCTTTGATAGCGGGGGGGCTAGCAATGAGCAGTTCTTC
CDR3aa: CASSFDSGGASNEQFF

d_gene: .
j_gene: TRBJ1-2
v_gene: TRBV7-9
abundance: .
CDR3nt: TGTGCCAGCAGCTTAGGTCGGGAGGTCGGCTATGGCTACACCTTC
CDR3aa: CASSLGREVGYGYTF

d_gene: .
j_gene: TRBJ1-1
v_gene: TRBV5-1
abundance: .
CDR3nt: TGCGCCAGCAGCTTGGAGGGGACTGAAGCTTTCTTT
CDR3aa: CASSLEGTEAFF

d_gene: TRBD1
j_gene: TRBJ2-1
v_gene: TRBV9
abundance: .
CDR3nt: TGTGCCAGCAGCTCCCGGGACAGGGTGCATGAGCAGTTCTTC
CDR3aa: CASSSRDRVHEQFF

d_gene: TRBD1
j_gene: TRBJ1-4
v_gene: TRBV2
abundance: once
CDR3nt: TGTGCCAGCTCGAAGGGACAGTGGGAGGAAAAACTGTTTTTT
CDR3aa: CASSKGQWEEKLFF

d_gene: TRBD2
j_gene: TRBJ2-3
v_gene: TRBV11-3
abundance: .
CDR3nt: TGTGCCAGCAGCTTCGGGACTAGCGAAACAGATACGCAGTATTTT
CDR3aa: CASSFGTSETDTQYF

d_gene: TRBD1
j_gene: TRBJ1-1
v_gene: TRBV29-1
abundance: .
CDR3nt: TGCAGCGTTGAACTCTCACAGGGGGGTGAAGCTTTCTTT
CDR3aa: CSVELSQGGEAFF

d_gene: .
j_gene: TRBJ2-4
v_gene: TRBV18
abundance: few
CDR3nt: TGTGCCAGCTCAGACAGAGAAAACATTCAGTACTTC
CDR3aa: CASSDRENIQYF

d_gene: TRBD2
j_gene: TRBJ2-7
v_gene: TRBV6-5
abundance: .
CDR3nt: TGTGCCAGCAGTTTCAGCGGGAGGGCCTACGAGCAGTACTTC
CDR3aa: CASSFSGRAYEQYF

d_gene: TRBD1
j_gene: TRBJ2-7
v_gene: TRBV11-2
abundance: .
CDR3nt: TGTGCCAGCAGCCTTGGACAGGGCGAGCAGTACTTC
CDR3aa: CASSLGQGEQYF

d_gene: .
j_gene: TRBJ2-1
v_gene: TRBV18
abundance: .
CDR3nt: TGTGCCAGCTCACCGCCGGGAGCCGCCTACAATGAGCAGTTCTTC
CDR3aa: CASSPPGAAYNEQFF

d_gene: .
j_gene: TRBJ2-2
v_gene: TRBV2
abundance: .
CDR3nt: TGTGCCAGCAGTGAGAATGCAGGGACCGGGGAGCTGTTTTTT
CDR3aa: CASSENAGTGELFF

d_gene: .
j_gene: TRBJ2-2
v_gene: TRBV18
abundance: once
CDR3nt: TGTGCCAGCTCATCCGGGGTCACCGGGGAGCTGTTTTTT
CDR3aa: CASSSGVTGELFF

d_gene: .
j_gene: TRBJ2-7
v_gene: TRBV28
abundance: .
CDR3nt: TGTGCCAGCAGTCCAGGGATTTACGAGCAGTACTTC
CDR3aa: CASSPGIYEQYF

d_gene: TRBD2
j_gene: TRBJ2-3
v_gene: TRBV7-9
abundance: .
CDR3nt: TGTGCCAGCGAGCGGGGGGGAGATACGCAGTATTTT
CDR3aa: CASERGGDTQYF

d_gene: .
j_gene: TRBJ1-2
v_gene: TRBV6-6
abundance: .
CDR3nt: TGTGCCAGCTCCCAAGGGGCCAGGACGGGTGGCTACACCTTC
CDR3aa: CASSQGARTGGYTF

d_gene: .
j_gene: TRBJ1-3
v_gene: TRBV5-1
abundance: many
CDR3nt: TGCGCCAGCAGCTACTCCCGGGACAATGGAAACACCATATATTTT
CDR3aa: CASSYSRDNGNTIYF

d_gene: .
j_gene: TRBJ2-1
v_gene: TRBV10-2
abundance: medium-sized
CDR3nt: TGCGCCATCATGACTAGTGGGACCTACAATGAGCAGTTCTTC
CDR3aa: CAIMTSGTYNEQFF

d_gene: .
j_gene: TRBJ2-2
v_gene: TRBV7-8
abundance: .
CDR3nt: TGTGCCAGCACCCTCGAAAACACAGATGAGGGCGGGGAGCTGTTTTTT
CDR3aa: CASTLENTDEGGELFF

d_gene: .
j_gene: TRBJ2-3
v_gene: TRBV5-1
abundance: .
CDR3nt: TGCGCCAGCAGGTCAGGGGAATATGGAAAAGATACGCAGTATTTT
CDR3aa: CASRSGEYGKDTQYF

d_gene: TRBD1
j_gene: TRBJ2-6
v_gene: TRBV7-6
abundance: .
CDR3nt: TGTGCCAGCAGCTTATCAGGGGGCCGGGTAGGAGGGGCCAACGTCCTGACTTTC
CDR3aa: CASSLSGGRVGGANVLTF

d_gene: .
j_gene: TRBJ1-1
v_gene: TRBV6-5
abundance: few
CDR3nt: TGTGCCAGCAATTCACAAGGGGGGAACACTGAAGCTTTCTTT
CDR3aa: CASNSQGGNTEAFF

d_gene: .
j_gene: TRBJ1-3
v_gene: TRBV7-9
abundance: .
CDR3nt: TGTGCCAGCAGTTATAGAGGCAGGGACTCTGGAAACACCATATATTTT
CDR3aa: CASSYRGRDSGNTIYF

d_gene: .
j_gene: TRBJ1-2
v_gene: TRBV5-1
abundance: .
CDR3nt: TGCGCCAGCAGTACAGGGTCCCCCTACTATGGCTACACCTTC
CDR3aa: CASSTGSPYYGYTF

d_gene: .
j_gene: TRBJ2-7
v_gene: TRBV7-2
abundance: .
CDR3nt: TGTGCCAGCAGCTTAGGCATTCGAGGCGAGCAGTACTTC
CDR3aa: CASSLGIRGEQYF

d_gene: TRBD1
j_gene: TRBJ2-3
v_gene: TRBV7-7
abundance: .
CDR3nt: TGTGCTAGCAGTCTAGGACAGGGGAGCACAGATACGCAGTATTTT
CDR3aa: CASSLGQGSTDTQYF

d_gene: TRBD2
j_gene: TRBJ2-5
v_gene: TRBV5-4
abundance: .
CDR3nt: TGTGCCAGCAGCTTGGAAATAGCGGGGACGGGAGAGACCCAGTACTTC
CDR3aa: CASSLEIAGTGETQYF

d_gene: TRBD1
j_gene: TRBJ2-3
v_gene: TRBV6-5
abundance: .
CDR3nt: TGTGCCAGCAGGAGGACAGGGAACACAGATACGCAGTATTTT
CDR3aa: CASRRTGNTDTQYF

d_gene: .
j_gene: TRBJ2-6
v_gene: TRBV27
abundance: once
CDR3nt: TGTGCCAGCAGTTTAAGGGGGACTGGGGCCAACGTCCTGACTTTC
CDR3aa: CASSLRGTGANVLTF

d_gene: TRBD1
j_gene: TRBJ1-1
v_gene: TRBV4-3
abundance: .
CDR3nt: TGCGCCAGCAGCCATGTTCCGGGGACAGGGCTTTTGAACACTGAAGCTTTCTTT
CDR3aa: CASSHVPGTGLLNTEAFF

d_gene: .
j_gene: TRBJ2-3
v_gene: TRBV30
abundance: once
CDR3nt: TGTGCCTGGAGTCGCGGGGGCGATATGGGTACGCAGTATTTT
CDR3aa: CAWSRGGDMGTQYF

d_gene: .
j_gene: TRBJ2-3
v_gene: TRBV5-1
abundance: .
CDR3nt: TGCGCCAGCAGCTCGTCGGTCCCCACAGATACGCAGTATTTT
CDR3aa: CASSSSVPTDTQYF

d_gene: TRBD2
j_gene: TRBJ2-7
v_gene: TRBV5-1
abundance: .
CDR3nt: TGCGCCAGCAGCCCGGAGACTAGCGGGGACTACGAGCAGTACTTC
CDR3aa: CASSPETSGDYEQYF

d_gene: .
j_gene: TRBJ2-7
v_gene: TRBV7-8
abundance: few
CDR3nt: TGTGCCAGCAGCTTAGAAAGGGGGGGGATAGGCTACGAGCAGTACTTC
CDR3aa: CASSLERGGIGYEQYF

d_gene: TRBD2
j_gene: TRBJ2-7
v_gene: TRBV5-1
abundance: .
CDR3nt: TGCGCCAGCAGCTTGGCGAGGGGAGGGATCTACGAGCAGTACTTC
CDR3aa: CASSLARGGIYEQYF

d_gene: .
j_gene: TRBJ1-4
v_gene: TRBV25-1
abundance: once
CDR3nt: TGTGCCAGCAGTGTCCGCCAGGGCTGGGGAACTAATGAAAAACTGTTTTTT
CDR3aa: CASSVRQGWGTNEKLFF

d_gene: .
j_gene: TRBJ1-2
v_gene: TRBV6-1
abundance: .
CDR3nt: TGTGCCAGCAGTGACGAGGCATTCGGTGGCTACACCTTC
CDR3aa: CASSDEAFGGYTF

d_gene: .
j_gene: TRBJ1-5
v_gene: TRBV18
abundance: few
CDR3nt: TGTGCCAGCTCACCACGGCAGGGAGGGAATCAGCCCCAGCATTTT
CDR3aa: CASSPRQGGNQPQHF

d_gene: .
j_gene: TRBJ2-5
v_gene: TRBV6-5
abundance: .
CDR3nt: TGTGCCAGCAGTTACTCGCCAGGGGGGTACCAAGAGACCCAGTACTTC
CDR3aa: CASSYSPGGYQETQYF